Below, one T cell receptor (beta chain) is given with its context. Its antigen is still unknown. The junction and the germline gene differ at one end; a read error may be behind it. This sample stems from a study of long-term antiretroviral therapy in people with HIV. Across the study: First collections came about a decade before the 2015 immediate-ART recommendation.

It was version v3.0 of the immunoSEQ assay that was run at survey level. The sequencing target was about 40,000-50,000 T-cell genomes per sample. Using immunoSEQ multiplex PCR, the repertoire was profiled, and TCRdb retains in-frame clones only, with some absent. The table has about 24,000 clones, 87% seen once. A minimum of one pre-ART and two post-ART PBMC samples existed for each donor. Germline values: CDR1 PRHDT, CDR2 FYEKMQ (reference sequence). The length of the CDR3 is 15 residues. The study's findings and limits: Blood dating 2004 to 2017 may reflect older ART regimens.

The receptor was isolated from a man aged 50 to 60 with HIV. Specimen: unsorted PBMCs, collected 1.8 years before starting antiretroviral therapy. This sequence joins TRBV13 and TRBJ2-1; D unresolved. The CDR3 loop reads CASSFRWQSPNGQFF. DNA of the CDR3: TGTGCCAGCAGCTTCCGTTGGCAGAGTCCGAATGGGCAGTTCTTC.